This T cell receptor (beta chain) originates from a study of shared T cell receptors in the human thymus. CDR1 is MDHEN, CDR2 SYDVKM, per germline. This CDR3 is built from 18 residues. J lost 3 bases, V lost 3 bases, and 15 bases had no gene match. The method was immunoSEQ multiplex PCR; TCRdb's version includes in-frame clones alone and lacks a portion of them. The sample carries approximately 660,000 clones, 70% to 90% recorded once. This sample also appeared in a second study, on human thymus T cells. This second study says: Donor material was obtained from healthy Finnish infants undergoing corrective surgery for congenital heart defects. Resections from corrective heart surgery provided thymus tissue. Thymic and blood repertoires appeared to display a bias in their usage of V and J genes. A high degree of thymic repertoire overlap among unrelated individuals was reported in related research.

The receptor comes from a boy younger than two with a congenital heart defect. The chain recombines TRBV28 with TRBJ2-3; TRBD2 matches 7 bases. Sequences were obtained from thymocytes. The CDR3: CASSFPQDQGRETDTQYF. Written as DNA, the CDR3 is TGTGCCAGCAGTTTCCCCCAGGACCAAGGGCGGGAGACAGATACGCAGTATTTT. The full variable domain, rest sourced from reference TRBV28 and TRBJ2-3, is DVKVTQSSRYLVKRTGEKVFLECVQDMDHENMFWYRQDPGLGLRLIYFSYDVKMKEKGDIPEGYSVSREKKERFSLILESASTNQTSMYLCASSFPQDQGRETDTQYFGPGTRLTVL.